This T cell receptor beta chain came from a study of identical twins. The CDR3 consists of 15 residues. In germline, CDR1 is DFQATT, CDR2 SNEGSKA (reference sequence). V lost 5 bases and J lost 6; bases outside the gene matches: 12. One entry per CDR3 protein results from TCRdb running MiXCR on the 5' RACE reads. In the table there are fewer than 650,000 distinct CDR3 sequences, just under 10% of which are singletons. These data were also filed under a second study, of yellow fever vaccine responses in identical twins.

This chain links TRBV20-1 with TRBJ2-3; 9 nucleotides match TRBD1. The sample was PBMCs. The receptor was derived from a young woman in good health. CDR3 bases: TGCAGTGCTCGCCCGAGGGACAGGGTGGCGGATACGCAGTATTTT. It encodes CSARPRDRVADTQYF.